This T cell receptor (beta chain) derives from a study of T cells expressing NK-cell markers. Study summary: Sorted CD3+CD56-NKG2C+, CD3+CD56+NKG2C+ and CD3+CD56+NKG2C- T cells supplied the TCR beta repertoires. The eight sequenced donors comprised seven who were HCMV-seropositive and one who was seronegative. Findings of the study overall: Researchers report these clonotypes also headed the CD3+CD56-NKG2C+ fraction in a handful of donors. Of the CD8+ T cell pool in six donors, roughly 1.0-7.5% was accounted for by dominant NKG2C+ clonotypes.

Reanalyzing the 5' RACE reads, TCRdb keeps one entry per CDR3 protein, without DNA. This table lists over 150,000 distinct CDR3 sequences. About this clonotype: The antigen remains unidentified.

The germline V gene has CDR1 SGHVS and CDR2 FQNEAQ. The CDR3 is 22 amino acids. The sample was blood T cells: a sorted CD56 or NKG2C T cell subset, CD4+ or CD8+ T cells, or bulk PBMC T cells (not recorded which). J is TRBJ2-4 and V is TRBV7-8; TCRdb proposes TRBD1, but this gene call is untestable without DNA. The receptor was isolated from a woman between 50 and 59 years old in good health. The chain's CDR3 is CASSLFEDDFLGHGLAKNIQYF.